The clone carrying this T cell receptor (beta chain) showed up many times. As yet, its antigen is unknown. This sample is drawn from a study of T cell repertoires in cytomegalovirus infection. Overall study findings and caveats: Using cumulative public TCR beta family frequency, the authors identified those who carried CMV together with the relevant HLA. Predominance within the ex vivo response was attributable to HLA-C-restricted CMV-specific TCR beta clonotypes.

The CDR3 sequence is 14 residues long. Trimming stripped 2 bases from V and 7 bases from J, with 14 bases between. CDR1 is MGHDK, CDR2 SYGVNS, per germline. TCRdb redid the calling of the reads with MiXCR, one entry per CDR3 protein. This sample has about half a million distinct CDR3 sequences, with about 33% found just once. The V gene is TRBV25-1, the J gene TRBJ1-1; no firm D call. The origin of this receptor is a human donor in good health (CMV status not recorded). Some clones in this sample may be carry-over from other donors' samples. The sequenced sample was cultured PBMCs, obtained from culture after CMV antigen stimulation. The DNA of the CDR3 is TGTGCCAGCAGTGAAGGAGTCGGCAGCAATGAAGCTTTCTTT. Amino acids: CASSEGVGSNEAFF.